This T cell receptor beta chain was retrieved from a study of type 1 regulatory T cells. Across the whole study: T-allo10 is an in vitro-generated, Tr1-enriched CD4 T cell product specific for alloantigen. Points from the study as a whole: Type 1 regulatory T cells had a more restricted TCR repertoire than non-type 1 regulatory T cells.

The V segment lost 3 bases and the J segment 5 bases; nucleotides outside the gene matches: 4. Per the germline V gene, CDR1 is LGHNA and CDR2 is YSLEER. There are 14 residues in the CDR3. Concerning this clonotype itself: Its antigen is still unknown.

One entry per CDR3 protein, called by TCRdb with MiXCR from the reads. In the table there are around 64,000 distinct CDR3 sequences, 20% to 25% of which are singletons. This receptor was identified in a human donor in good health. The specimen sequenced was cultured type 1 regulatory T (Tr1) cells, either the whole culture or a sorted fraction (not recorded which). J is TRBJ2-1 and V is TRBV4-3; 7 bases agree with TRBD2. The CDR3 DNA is TGCGCCAGCAGCCACTCGCGGGAGCACAATGAGCAGTTCTTC. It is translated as CASSHSREHNEQFF.